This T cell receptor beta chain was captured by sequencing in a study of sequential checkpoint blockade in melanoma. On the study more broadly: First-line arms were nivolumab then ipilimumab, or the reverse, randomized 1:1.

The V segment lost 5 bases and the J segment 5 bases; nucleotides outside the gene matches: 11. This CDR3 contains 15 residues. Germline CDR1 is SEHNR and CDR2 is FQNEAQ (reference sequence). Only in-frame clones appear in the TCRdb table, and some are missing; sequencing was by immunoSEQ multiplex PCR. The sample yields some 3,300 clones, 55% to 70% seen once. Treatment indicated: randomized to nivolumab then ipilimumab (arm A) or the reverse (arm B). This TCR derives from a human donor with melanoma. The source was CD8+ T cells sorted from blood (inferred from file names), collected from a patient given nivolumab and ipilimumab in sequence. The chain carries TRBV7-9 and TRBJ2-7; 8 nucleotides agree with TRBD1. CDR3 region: CASSNRDQGAHEQYF. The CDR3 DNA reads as TGTGCCAGCAGCAACCGGGATCAGGGGGCTCACGAGCAGTACTTC.